This TCR beta chain was retrieved from a study of T cell responses to AZD1222 COVID-19 vaccine. General study results and limits: Spike-specific TCR breadth and depth went up after people got two AZD1222 doses.

The length of the CDR3 is 15 residues. Germline lookup yields CDR1 GTSNPN and CDR2 SVGIG (reference sequence). Losses at the gene ends were 2 bases for V and 6 bases for J; bases not matched to a gene: 6. Some clones are missing from TCRdb's copy, which holds only in-frame ones; the method was immunoSEQ multiplex PCR. The top ten hold about 4% of the sample, which has around 160,000 clones, more than 75% seen once. Regarding this clone: Its antigen is currently unknown.

The receptor's source is an adult in good health. The starting material was peripheral blood, obtained on day 0 of MenACWY control vaccination. J is TRBJ1-5 and V is TRBV30; 11 bases line up with TRBD1. This chain's CDR3 is CAWSTGQGAIQPQHF. CDR3 nucleotides: TGTGCCTGGAGTACCGGACAGGGGGCTATTCAGCCCCAGCATTTT.